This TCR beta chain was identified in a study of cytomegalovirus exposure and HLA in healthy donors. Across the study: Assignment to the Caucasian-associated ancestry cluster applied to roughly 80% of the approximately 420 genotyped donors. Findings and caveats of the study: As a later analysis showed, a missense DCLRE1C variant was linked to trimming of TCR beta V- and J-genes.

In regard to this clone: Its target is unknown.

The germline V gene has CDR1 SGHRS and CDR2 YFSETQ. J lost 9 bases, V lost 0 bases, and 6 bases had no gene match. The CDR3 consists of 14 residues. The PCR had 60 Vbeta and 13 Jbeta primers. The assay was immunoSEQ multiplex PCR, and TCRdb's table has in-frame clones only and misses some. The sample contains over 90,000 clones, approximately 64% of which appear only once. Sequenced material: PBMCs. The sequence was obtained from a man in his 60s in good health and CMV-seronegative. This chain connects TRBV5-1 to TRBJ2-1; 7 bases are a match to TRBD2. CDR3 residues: CASSLVPPSGEQFF. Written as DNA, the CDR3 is TGCGCCAGCAGCTTGGTCCCCCCTAGCGGTGAGCAGTTCTTC.